This T cell receptor beta chain originates from a study of OX40 agonist ivuxolimab in advanced cancers. Measured with immunoSEQ multiplex PCR; TCRdb has only the in-frame clones, and not every one. The sample shows some 80,000 clones, around 92% of them seen only once. Germline V gives CDR1 LGHNA, CDR2 YNFKEQ. The CDR3 totals 14 residues. Trimming removed 1 base from V and 3 bases from J, with 9 bases in between. This TCR was recovered from an adult with an advanced solid tumor such as melanoma, head and neck, liver or kidney cancer. The sample consisted of CD4+ or CD8+ T cells sorted from blood, taken in a trial of the OX40 agonist ivuxolimab. The J gene is TRBJ1-1, the V gene TRBV4-2; D gene unclear. This CDR3 reads CASSQVIGDTEAFF. In DNA form, the CDR3 reads TGTGCCAGCAGCCAAGTTATTGGGGACACTGAAGCTTTCTTT.